This T cell receptor beta chain emerged from a study of blood T cell repertoires in COVID-19. Repertoires were generated with immunoSEQ multiplex PCR, while TCRdb's copy carries only in-frame clones and drops some. The data show 250,000 to 350,000 clones, with approximately 90% seen just once and 5.5% to 7% held by the top ten. This clone was counted a few times. Symptom resolution, clearance, or two negative PCRs marked the recovered donors of Cohort 3. With 7 bases removed from V and 3 bases from J, the gap between germline ends came to 11 bases. The germline V gene encodes CDR1 SGHDT and CDR2 YYEEEE. CDR3 length: 12 residues.

Sequenced material: PBMCs or T cells enriched from blood (not recorded which). The chain employs TRBV5-6 and TRBJ2-7; a possible D gene is TRBD1 (6 bases). This receptor was identified in a woman in her 40s who had recovered from COVID-19. CDR3 protein: CASGRQDYEQYF. The CDR3 DNA reads as TGTGCCAGCGGGCGACAGGACTACGAGCAGTACTTC.